This is a list of T cell receptor beta chains from one sample in a study of blood T cells in healthy people across ages. MiXCR was run by TCRdb on the 5' RACE reads, yielding one entry per CDR3 protein. The sample carries 800,000 or so distinct CDR3 sequences, around 50% recorded once. Sequencing used blood. The receptors shown here come from a man older than 75 in good health. Both conserved end residues are part of each CDR3. The D gene is left open where the match is weak. Some rows mark clone size as missing; the rest say once, few, many or name a class of expanded clone.

CDR3nt: TGCAGCGTTGAAGATCGAGGGACTATCTACATTAGGCAGCAGTACTTC; CDR3aa: CSVEDRGTIYIRQQYF; d_gene: TRBD2; v_gene: TRBV29-1; abundance: -; j_gene: TRBJ2-5; len: 16
CDR3nt: TGTGCCAGCAGCCCCCTAAATTGGGCAGATACGCAGTATTTT; CDR3aa: CASSPLNWADTQYF; d_gene: -; v_gene: TRBV3-1; abundance: once; j_gene: TRBJ2-3; len: 14
CDR3nt: TGTGCCAGCAGCCGACAGGACTATGGCTACACCTTC; CDR3aa: CASSRQDYGYTF; d_gene: -; v_gene: TRBV25-1; abundance: -; j_gene: TRBJ1-2; len: 12
CDR3nt: TGCAGTGCTAGGGGCGGGGTAGGGGAGACCCAGTACTTC; CDR3aa: CSARGGVGETQYF; d_gene: -; v_gene: TRBV20-1; abundance: few; j_gene: TRBJ2-5; len: 13
CDR3nt: TGTGCCAGCAGCGAGGAGGGGAGCTCCTACAATGAGCAGTTCTTC; CDR3aa: CASSEEGSSYNEQFF; d_gene: -; v_gene: TRBV12-3/TRBV12-4; abundance: -; j_gene: TRBJ2-1; len: 15
CDR3nt: TGTGCCAGCAGTCCAACAGGGACCTACGAGCAGTACTTC; CDR3aa: CASSPTGTYEQYF; d_gene: -; v_gene: TRBV6-6; abundance: many; j_gene: TRBJ2-7; len: 13
CDR3nt: TGTGCTAGTGGTTTGAACTCCTATAATTCACCCCTCCACTTT; CDR3aa: CASGLNSYNSPLHF; d_gene: -; v_gene: TRBV12-5; abundance: -; j_gene: TRBJ1-6; len: 14
CDR3nt: TGCAGTGCCTTTAGCGGGAGCGAGGTGGAGCAGTACTTC; CDR3aa: CSAFSGSEVEQYF; d_gene: TRBD2; v_gene: TRBV20-1; abundance: -; j_gene: TRBJ2-5; len: 13
CDR3nt: TGTGCCAGCAGCTTAGTGGACGTACGGCTTGGTAGCCAGTTCTTC; CDR3aa: CASSLVDVRLGSQFF; d_gene: -; v_gene: TRBV11-1; abundance: -; j_gene: TRBJ2-1; len: 15
CDR3nt: TGTGCCAGCAGTTCAAACCTGGGACTGCTATCCTACGAGCAGTACTTC; CDR3aa: CASSSNLGLLSYEQYF; d_gene: -; v_gene: TRBV27; abundance: few; j_gene: TRBJ2-7; len: 16
CDR3nt: TGTGCCAGCAGTTTATTGGTAGCGGGACGGACGGAGAATGAGCAGTTCTTC; CDR3aa: CASSLLVAGRTENEQFF; d_gene: TRBD2; v_gene: TRBV27; abundance: many; j_gene: TRBJ2-1; len: 17
CDR3nt: TGCGCCAGCAGCCAGGGACAGGGGGCGTTATTAACTTTCTTT; CDR3aa: CASSQGQGALLTFF; d_gene: TRBD1; v_gene: TRBV4-3; abundance: -; j_gene: TRBJ1-1; len: 14
CDR3nt: TGTGCCATCCTCAGCGGTCCCCTGCGGGGAAAAGAGCAGTTCTTC; CDR3aa: CAILSGPLRGKEQFF; d_gene: -; v_gene: TRBV6-1; abundance: -; j_gene: TRBJ2-1; len: 15
CDR3nt: TGCGCCAGCAGCCAAGACCCGACTAGCGGGGATTTCTACAATGAGCAGTACTTC; CDR3aa: CASSQDPTSGDFYNEQYF; d_gene: TRBD2; v_gene: TRBV4-3; abundance: -; j_gene: TRBJ2-7; len: 18
CDR3nt: TGTGCCGTACGGGACACCCGTACCAACGGCTACACCTTC; CDR3aa: CAVRDTRTNGYTF; d_gene: -; v_gene: TRBV25-1; abundance: -; j_gene: TRBJ1-2; len: 13
CDR3nt: TGCGCCAGCAGCTTGTGGGGTGCATTCGGACAAAACAATGAGCAGTTCTTC; CDR3aa: CASSLWGAFGQNNEQFF; d_gene: -; v_gene: TRBV5-1; abundance: few; j_gene: TRBJ2-1; len: 17
CDR3nt: TGCAGTGCAGTAGCGGGAGTCAAGAATGAGCAGTTCTTC; CDR3aa: CSAVAGVKNEQFF; d_gene: TRBD2; v_gene: TRBV20-1; abundance: -; j_gene: TRBJ2-1; len: 13
CDR3nt: TGCAGCGTGGGTGGGGGGGCTACCAAAAACATTCAGTACTTC; CDR3aa: CSVGGGATKNIQYF; d_gene: -; v_gene: TRBV29-1; abundance: few; j_gene: TRBJ2-4; len: 14
CDR3nt: TGCAGTGCTAGAGATCGGGTCGACGGGAGTGGGGAGACCCAGTACTTC; CDR3aa: CSARDRVDGSGETQYF; d_gene: -; v_gene: TRBV20-1; abundance: few; j_gene: TRBJ2-5; len: 16
CDR3nt: TGTGCCAGCAGTTTAGCTAGCGGAAGGACCTACGAGCAGTACTTC; CDR3aa: CASSLASGRTYEQYF; d_gene: TRBD2; v_gene: TRBV28; abundance: many; j_gene: TRBJ2-7; len: 15
CDR3nt: TGTGCCAGCAGCGCCGACAGGGCCAAAGAGACCCAGTACTTC; CDR3aa: CASSADRAKETQYF; d_gene: TRBD1; v_gene: TRBV7-2; abundance: -; j_gene: TRBJ2-5; len: 14
CDR3nt: TGTGCCAGCAGCTTAAACCAGGGGAAGACCCAGTACTTC; CDR3aa: CASSLNQGKTQYF; d_gene: -; v_gene: TRBV7-3; abundance: -; j_gene: TRBJ2-5; len: 13
CDR3nt: TGTGCCAGCAGCTTAGGGCCCCGGGACAGCGAACAGTACTTC; CDR3aa: CASSLGPRDSEQYF; d_gene: TRBD1; v_gene: TRBV11-2; abundance: -; j_gene: TRBJ2-7; len: 14
CDR3nt: TGTGCCAGCAGTATGGGAACATTGGAAAAACTGTTTTTT; CDR3aa: CASSMGTLEKLFF; d_gene: -; v_gene: TRBV12-3/TRBV12-4; abundance: many; j_gene: TRBJ1-4; len: 13
CDR3nt: TGTGCCTGGAGATCAGGGGGATTAAGCTCCTACAATGAGCAGTTCTTC; CDR3aa: CAWRSGGLSSYNEQFF; d_gene: TRBD1; v_gene: TRBV30; abundance: -; j_gene: TRBJ2-1; len: 16
CDR3nt: TGTGCCAGCAGCTTAGGTGTCCGGGGAGCGGGAGGTGAACAAGAGACCCAGTACTTC; CDR3aa: CASSLGVRGAGGEQETQYF; d_gene: TRBD2; v_gene: TRBV7-3; abundance: -; j_gene: TRBJ2-5; len: 19
CDR3nt: TGTGCCAGTGGGCCCTTAGCAGTACAGAATGAGCAGTACTTC; CDR3aa: CASGPLAVQNEQYF; d_gene: -; v_gene: TRBV2; abundance: -; j_gene: TRBJ2-7; len: 14
CDR3nt: TGCAGCGCCGTGGGGACTAGCAGCGAAAATGAGCAGTTCTTC; CDR3aa: CSAVGTSSENEQFF; d_gene: TRBD2; v_gene: TRBV29-1; abundance: few; j_gene: TRBJ2-1; len: 14
CDR3nt: TGTGCCATCAGGCCCGGCTCCTCCTACAATGAGCAGTTCTTC; CDR3aa: CAIRPGSSYNEQFF; d_gene: -; v_gene: TRBV10-3; abundance: -; j_gene: TRBJ2-1; len: 14
CDR3nt: TGTGCCAGCAGTTTCTCGACACCGGGACTCTCCTACAATGAACAGTTCTTC; CDR3aa: CASSFSTPGLSYNEQFF; d_gene: -; v_gene: TRBV6-2/TRBV6-3; abundance: -; j_gene: TRBJ2-1; len: 17
CDR3nt: TGCGCCAGCAGCCCACAACAGGGGGCGACGAAGGGCGAGCAGTACTTC; CDR3aa: CASSPQQGATKGEQYF; d_gene: TRBD1; v_gene: TRBV5-1; abundance: -; j_gene: TRBJ2-7; len: 16
CDR3nt: TGTGCCAGCATCTGGGGGCGGGAGGTGGGCAATGAGCAGTTCTTC; CDR3aa: CASIWGREVGNEQFF; d_gene: TRBD2; v_gene: TRBV6-6; abundance: many; j_gene: TRBJ2-1; len: 15
CDR3nt: TGTGCCAGCACCCACCGACAAGGAAGTGGCTACACCTTC; CDR3aa: CASTHRQGSGYTF; d_gene: -; v_gene: TRBV3-1; abundance: -; j_gene: TRBJ1-2; len: 13
CDR3nt: TGCGCCAGCAGCTTGGATAGGACAGGGCACCAAGAGACCCAGTACTTC; CDR3aa: CASSLDRTGHQETQYF; d_gene: TRBD1; v_gene: TRBV5-1; abundance: -; j_gene: TRBJ2-5; len: 16
CDR3nt: TGTGCCAGCAGTTTCAAGGGGCCCTACGAGCAGTACTTC; CDR3aa: CASSFKGPYEQYF; d_gene: -; v_gene: TRBV12-3/TRBV12-4; abundance: -; j_gene: TRBJ2-7; len: 13
CDR3nt: TGTGCCAGCAGCTTAATAAGCGGGAGCGACGAGCAGTACTTC; CDR3aa: CASSLISGSDEQYF; d_gene: TRBD2; v_gene: TRBV7-2; abundance: few; j_gene: TRBJ2-7; len: 14
CDR3nt: TGTGCCAGCAGCTTAGACGGCGGGGGGGCCCGAGAGCAGTACTTC; CDR3aa: CASSLDGGGAREQYF; d_gene: TRBD2; v_gene: TRBV7-8; abundance: -; j_gene: TRBJ2-7; len: 15
CDR3nt: TGCGCCAGCAGCTTGGCTGTGGGGTCCTACAATGAGCAGTTCTTC; CDR3aa: CASSLAVGSYNEQFF; d_gene: -; v_gene: TRBV5-1; abundance: few; j_gene: TRBJ2-1; len: 15
CDR3nt: TGTGCCAGCAGTTCGACAGGGGTAGGTGGGGCCAACGTCCTGACTTTC; CDR3aa: CASSSTGVGGANVLTF; d_gene: TRBD1; v_gene: TRBV27; abundance: -; j_gene: TRBJ2-6; len: 16
CDR3nt: TGTACCAGCAGCCAAGAACGAGGGGGCGCGGAGGAGACCCAGTACTTC; CDR3aa: CTSSQERGGAEETQYF; d_gene: TRBD1; v_gene: TRBV3-1; abundance: -; j_gene: TRBJ2-5; len: 16
CDR3nt: TGTGCCAGCAGTCCCAAAGGACAGGCTGGGGCCAACGTCCTGACTTTC; CDR3aa: CASSPKGQAGANVLTF; d_gene: TRBD1; v_gene: TRBV28; abundance: -; j_gene: TRBJ2-6; len: 16
CDR3nt: TGCAGTGTGCAGGCCAGGGAAAGCTCTGGGGCCAACGTCCTGACTTTC; CDR3aa: CSVQARESSGANVLTF; d_gene: -; v_gene: TRBV20-1; abundance: few; j_gene: TRBJ2-6; len: 16
CDR3nt: TGCGCCAGCAGCCACGGACAGGGCAGCTCCTACGAGCAGTACTTC; CDR3aa: CASSHGQGSSYEQYF; d_gene: TRBD1; v_gene: TRBV4-1; abundance: -; j_gene: TRBJ2-7; len: 15
CDR3nt: TGTGTCAGCAGCTTAGTGGGCGGGAATAAAGATGAGCAGTTCTTC; CDR3aa: CVSSLVGGNKDEQFF; d_gene: -; v_gene: TRBV7-2; abundance: -; j_gene: TRBJ2-1; len: 15
CDR3nt: TGTGCCAGCAGCTTTTCCCGCGAGCAGTACTTC; CDR3aa: CASSFSREQYF; d_gene: -; v_gene: TRBV7-9; abundance: few; j_gene: TRBJ2-7; len: 11
CDR3nt: TGTGCCAGCAGCACCTACAGGGACGACTATGGCTACACCTTC; CDR3aa: CASSTYRDDYGYTF; d_gene: -; v_gene: TRBV7-2; abundance: -; j_gene: TRBJ1-2; len: 14
CDR3nt: TGTGCCAGCAGTTCCACTAGCGGGAGTATAGATACGCAGTATTTT; CDR3aa: CASSSTSGSIDTQYF; d_gene: TRBD2; v_gene: TRBV6-6; abundance: few; j_gene: TRBJ2-3; len: 15
CDR3nt: TGTGCCAGCAGTTACAGACTAGCGGGAGGTGCAGATACGCAGTATTTT; CDR3aa: CASSYRLAGGADTQYF; d_gene: TRBD2; v_gene: TRBV6-5; abundance: few; j_gene: TRBJ2-3; len: 16
CDR3nt: TGTGCCAGCAGCCCCAGTGGCCAAGAGACCCAGTACTTC; CDR3aa: CASSPSGQETQYF; d_gene: -; v_gene: TRBV12-3/TRBV12-4; abundance: many; j_gene: TRBJ2-5; len: 13
CDR3nt: TGCAGTGCTCAAGAAGGGACAGGGTCCAACACTGAAGCTTTCTTT; CDR3aa: CSAQEGTGSNTEAFF; d_gene: TRBD1; v_gene: TRBV20-1; abundance: -; j_gene: TRBJ1-1; len: 15
CDR3nt: TGTGCCAGCAGCCAAGAACAGGAGAACTATGGCTACACCTTC; CDR3aa: CASSQEQENYGYTF; d_gene: -; v_gene: TRBV14; abundance: -; j_gene: TRBJ1-2; len: 14
CDR3nt: TGTGCCAGCAGCTCCGGGACAGTTGGACAAGAGACCCAGTACTTC; CDR3aa: CASSSGTVGQETQYF; d_gene: TRBD1; v_gene: TRBV7-8; abundance: -; j_gene: TRBJ2-5; len: 15
CDR3nt: TGTGCCATCAGTGAGTCTAGGGGCTATGGCTACACCTTC; CDR3aa: CAISESRGYGYTF; d_gene: -; v_gene: TRBV10-3; abundance: -; j_gene: TRBJ1-2; len: 13
CDR3nt: TGTGCCAGCAGCTTATTAGGGGGGGCGAAGAGAACCGGGGAGCTGTTTTTT; CDR3aa: CASSLLGGAKRTGELFF; d_gene: -; v_gene: TRBV7-3; abundance: -; j_gene: TRBJ2-2; len: 17
CDR3nt: TGTGCCAGCAGCCTCGGACAGGGGGCCACCTACGAGCAGTACTTC; CDR3aa: CASSLGQGATYEQYF; d_gene: TRBD1; v_gene: TRBV7-2; abundance: -; j_gene: TRBJ2-7; len: 15
CDR3nt: TGTGCCAGCAGTTATTGGACAGAAGATTCACACCTCCACTTT; CDR3aa: CASSYWTEDSHLHF; d_gene: -; v_gene: TRBV6-5; abundance: -; j_gene: TRBJ1-6; len: 14
CDR3nt: TGTGCCAGCAGCTTAGGGGGGGGACAGTATAATTCACCCCTCCACTTT; CDR3aa: CASSLGGGQYNSPLHF; d_gene: TRBD1; v_gene: TRBV7-2; abundance: few; j_gene: TRBJ1-6; len: 16
CDR3nt: TGCAGCGCTGCGACAGGGGCGAGTGGAGAGACCCAGTACTTC; CDR3aa: CSAATGASGETQYF; d_gene: TRBD1; v_gene: TRBV29-1; abundance: many; j_gene: TRBJ2-5; len: 14
CDR3nt: TGTGCCAGCAGCGTAGGAGGGGACCGCTACAATGAGCAGTTCTTC; CDR3aa: CASSVGGDRYNEQFF; d_gene: -; v_gene: TRBV9; abundance: -; j_gene: TRBJ2-1; len: 15